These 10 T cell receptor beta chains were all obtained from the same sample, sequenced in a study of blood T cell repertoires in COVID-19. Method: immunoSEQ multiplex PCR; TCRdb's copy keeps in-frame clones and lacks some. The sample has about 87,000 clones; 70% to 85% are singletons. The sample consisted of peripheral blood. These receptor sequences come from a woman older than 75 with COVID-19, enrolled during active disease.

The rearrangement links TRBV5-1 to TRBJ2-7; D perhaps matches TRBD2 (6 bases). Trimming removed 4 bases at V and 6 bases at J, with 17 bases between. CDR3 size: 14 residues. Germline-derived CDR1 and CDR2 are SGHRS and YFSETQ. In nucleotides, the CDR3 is TGCGCCAGCAGCCAACTAGCCCGGGTAGGCGAGCAGTACTTC. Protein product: CASSQLARVGEQYF.

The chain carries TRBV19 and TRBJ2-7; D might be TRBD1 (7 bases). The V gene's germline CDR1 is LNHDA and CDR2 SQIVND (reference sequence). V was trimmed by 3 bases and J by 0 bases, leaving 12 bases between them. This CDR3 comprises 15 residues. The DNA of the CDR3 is TGTGCCAGTAGTATCGGGGGACAGAGCTCCTACGAGCAGTACTTC. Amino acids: CASSIGGQSSYEQYF. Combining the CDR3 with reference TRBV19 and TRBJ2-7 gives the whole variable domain DGGITQSPKYLFRKEGQNVTLSCEQNLNHDAMYWYRQDPGQGLRLIYYSQIVNDFQKGDIAEGYSVSREKKESFPLTVTSAQKNPTAFYLCASSIGGQSSYEQYFGPGTRLTVT.

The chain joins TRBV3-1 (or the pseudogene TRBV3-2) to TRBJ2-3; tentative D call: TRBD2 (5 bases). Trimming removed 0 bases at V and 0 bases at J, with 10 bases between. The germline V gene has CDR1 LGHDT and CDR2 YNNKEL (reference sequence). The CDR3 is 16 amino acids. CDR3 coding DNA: TGTGCCAGCAGCCAAGATCGGGGTGCTAGCACAGATACGCAGTATTTT. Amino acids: CASSQDRGASTDTQYF.

The DNA of the CDR3 is TGTGCCAGCTCACCACCGGACAGGGCGGGGGAGACCCAGTACTTC. Translating it yields CASSPPDRAGETQYF. The chain links TRBV18 to TRBJ2-5; TRBD1 matches at 8 bases. The junction had 5 bases not matched to a gene; V was cut back by 0 bases and J by 5 bases. CDR1 is KGHSH, CDR2 LQKENI, per germline. The CDR3 consists of 15 residues.

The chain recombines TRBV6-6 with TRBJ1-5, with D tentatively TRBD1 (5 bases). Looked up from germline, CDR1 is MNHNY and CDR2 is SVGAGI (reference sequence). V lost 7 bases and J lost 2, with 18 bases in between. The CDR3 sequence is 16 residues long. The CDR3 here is CASTPHGGAGNQPQHF. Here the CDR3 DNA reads TGTGCCAGCACCCCTCACGGGGGAGCGGGCAATCAGCCCCAGCATTTT.

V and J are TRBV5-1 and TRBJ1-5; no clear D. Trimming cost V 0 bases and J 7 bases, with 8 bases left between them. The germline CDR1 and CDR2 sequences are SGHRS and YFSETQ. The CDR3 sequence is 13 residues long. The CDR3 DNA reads TGCGCCAGCAGCTTGGATCTCTCGCAGCCCCAGCATTTT. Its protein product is CASSLDLSQPQHF.

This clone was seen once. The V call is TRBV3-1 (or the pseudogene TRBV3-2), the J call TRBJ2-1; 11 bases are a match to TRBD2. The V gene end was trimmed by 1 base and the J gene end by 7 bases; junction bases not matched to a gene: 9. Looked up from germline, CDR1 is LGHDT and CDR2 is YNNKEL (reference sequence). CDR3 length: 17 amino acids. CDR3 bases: TGTGCCAGCAGCCAAGTAGGTGGGACTAGCGGATCGAATGAGCAGTTCTTC. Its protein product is CASSQVGGTSGSNEQFF.

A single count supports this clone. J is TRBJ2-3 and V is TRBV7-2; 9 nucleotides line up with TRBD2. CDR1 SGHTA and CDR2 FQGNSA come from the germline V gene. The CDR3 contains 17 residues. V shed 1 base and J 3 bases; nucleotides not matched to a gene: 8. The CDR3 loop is CASSLVARGGITDTQYF. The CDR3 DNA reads TGTGCCAGCAGCTTAGTCGCGCGGGGGGGAATTACAGATACGCAGTATTTT.

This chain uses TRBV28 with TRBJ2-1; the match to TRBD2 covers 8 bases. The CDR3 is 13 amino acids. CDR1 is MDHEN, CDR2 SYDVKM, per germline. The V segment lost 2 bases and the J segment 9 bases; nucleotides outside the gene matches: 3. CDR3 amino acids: CASSLQAGVEQFF. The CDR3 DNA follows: TGTGCCAGCAGTTTACAAGCGGGAGTTGAGCAGTTCTTC.

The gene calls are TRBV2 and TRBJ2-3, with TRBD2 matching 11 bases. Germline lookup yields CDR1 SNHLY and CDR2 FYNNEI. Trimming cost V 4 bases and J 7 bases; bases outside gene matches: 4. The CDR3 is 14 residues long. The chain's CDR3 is CASSASGGWNTQYF. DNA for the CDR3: TGTGCCAGCAGTGCTAGCGGGGGGTGGAATACGCAGTATTTT. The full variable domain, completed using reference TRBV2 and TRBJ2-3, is EPEVTQTPSHQVTQMGQEVILRCVPISNHLYFYWYRQILGQKVEFLVSFYNNEISEKSEIFDDQFSVERPDGSNFTLKIRSTKLEDSAMYFCASSASGGWNTQYFGPGTRLTVL.